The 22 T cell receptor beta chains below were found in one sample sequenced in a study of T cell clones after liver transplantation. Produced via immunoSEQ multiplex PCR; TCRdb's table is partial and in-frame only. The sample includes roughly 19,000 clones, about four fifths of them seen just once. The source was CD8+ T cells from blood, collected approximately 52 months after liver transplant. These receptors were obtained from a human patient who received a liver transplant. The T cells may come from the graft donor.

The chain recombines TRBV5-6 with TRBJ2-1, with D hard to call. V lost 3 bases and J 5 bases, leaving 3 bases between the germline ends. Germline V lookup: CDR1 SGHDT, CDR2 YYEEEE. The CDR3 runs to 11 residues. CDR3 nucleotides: TGTGCCAGCAGCTCTGACAATGAGCAGTTCTTC. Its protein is CASSSDNEQFF.

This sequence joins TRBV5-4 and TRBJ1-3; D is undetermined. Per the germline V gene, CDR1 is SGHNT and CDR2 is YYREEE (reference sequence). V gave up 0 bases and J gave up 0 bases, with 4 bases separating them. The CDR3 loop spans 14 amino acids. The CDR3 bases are TGTGCCAGCAGCTTGGAATTCTCTGGAAACACCATATATTTT. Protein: CASSLEFSGNTIYF.

The chain's CDR3 is CASSPEASPYGYTF. The CDR3 DNA follows: TGTGCCAGCAGCCCTGAAGCTTCACCCTATGGCTACACCTTC. The chain employs TRBV5-4 and TRBJ1-2; D gene unclear. V gave up 4 bases and J gave up 4 bases, with 14 bases separating them. CDR1 and CDR2 (germline): SGHNT, YYREEE (reference sequence). CDR3 length: 14 residues.

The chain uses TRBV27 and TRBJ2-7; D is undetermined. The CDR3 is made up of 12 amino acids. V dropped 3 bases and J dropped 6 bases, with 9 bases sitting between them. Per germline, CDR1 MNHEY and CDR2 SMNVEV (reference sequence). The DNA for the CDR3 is TGTGCCAGCAGTTTCCCTCACGGCGAGCAGTACTTC. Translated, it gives CASSFPHGEQYF.

CDR3 bases: TGTGCCAGCAGTTTACAGGGGGCTTACGAGCAGTACTTC. Encoded protein: CASSLQGAYEQYF. This chain connects TRBV27 to TRBJ2-7, with 8 bases that match TRBD1. The CDR3 contains 13 residues. V lost 2 bases, J lost 4 bases, and 1 base stayed unmatched. Germline lookup yields CDR1 MNHEY and CDR2 SMNVEV (reference sequence).

The CDR3 spells CARSLGQGKSYEQYF. The CDR3 DNA reads TGTGCCAGAAGCCTCGGACAGGGTAAATCCTACGAGCAGTACTTC. The chain is built from TRBV5-3 and TRBJ2-7; 8 bases agree with TRBD1. TRBV5-3 is classed as an ORF, of uncertain function. V lost 4 bases and J lost 1; bases outside the gene matches: 7. This CDR3 spans 15 amino acids.

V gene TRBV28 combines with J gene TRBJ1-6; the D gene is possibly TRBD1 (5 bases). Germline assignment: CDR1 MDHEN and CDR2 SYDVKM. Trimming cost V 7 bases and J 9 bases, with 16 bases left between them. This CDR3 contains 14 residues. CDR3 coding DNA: TGTGCCAGCACCATCCGGGACGTCTCTTCACCCCTCCACTTT. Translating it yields CASTIRDVSSPLHF.

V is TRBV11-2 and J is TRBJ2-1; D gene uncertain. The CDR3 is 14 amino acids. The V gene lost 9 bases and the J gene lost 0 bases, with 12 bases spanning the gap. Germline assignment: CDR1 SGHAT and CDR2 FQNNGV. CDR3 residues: CASSTQSSYNEQFF. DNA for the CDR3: TGTGCCAGTAGCACCCAAAGCTCCTACAATGAGCAGTTCTTC.

CDR3 nucleotide sequence: TGTGCTAGTGGTCCTAGCCGCGGGACTAGTAATATCGGGGAGCTGTTTTTT. It codes for CASGPSRGTSNIGELFF. The J gene is TRBJ2-2, the V gene TRBV12-5; 8 bases map to TRBD2. There are 17 residues in the CDR3. Germline lookup yields CDR1 LGHNT and CDR2 FRNRAP. V was clipped by 5 bases and J by 7 bases; unmatched bases: 15.

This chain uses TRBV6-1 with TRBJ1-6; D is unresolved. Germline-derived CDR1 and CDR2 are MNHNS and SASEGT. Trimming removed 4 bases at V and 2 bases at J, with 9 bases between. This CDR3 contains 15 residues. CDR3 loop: CASSAEVTYNSPLHF. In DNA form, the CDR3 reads TGTGCCAGCAGTGCGGAGGTCACCTATAATTCACCCCTCCACTTT.

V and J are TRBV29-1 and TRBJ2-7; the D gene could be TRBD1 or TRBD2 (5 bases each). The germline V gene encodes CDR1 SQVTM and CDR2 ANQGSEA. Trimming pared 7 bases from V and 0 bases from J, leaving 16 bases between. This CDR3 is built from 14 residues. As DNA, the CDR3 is TGCAGCGGTGGCTATTCCGGGACCTCCTACGAGCAGTACTTC. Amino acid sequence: CSGGYSGTSYEQYF.

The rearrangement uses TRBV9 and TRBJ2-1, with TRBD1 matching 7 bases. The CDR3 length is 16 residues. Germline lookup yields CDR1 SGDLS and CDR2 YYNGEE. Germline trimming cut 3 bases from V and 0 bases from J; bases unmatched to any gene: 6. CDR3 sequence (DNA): TGTGCCAGCAGCGCCACGACAGGGAGCTCCTACAATGAGCAGTTCTTC. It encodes CASSATTGSSYNEQFF.

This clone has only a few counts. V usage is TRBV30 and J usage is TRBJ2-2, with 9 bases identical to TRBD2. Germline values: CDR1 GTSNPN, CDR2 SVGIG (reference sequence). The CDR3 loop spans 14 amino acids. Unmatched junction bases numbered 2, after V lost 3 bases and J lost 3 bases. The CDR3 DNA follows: TGTGCCTGGAGGGCTAGCGGGGACACCGGGGAGCTGTTTTTT. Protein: CAWRASGDTGELFF.

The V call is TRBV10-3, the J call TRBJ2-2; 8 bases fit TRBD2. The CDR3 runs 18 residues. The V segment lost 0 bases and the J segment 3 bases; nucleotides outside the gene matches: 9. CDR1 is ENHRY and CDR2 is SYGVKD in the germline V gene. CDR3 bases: TGTGCCATCAGTGAGTCGAACCTGCTAGCGGGTTACACCGGGGAGCTGTTTTTT. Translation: CAISESNLLAGYTGELFF.

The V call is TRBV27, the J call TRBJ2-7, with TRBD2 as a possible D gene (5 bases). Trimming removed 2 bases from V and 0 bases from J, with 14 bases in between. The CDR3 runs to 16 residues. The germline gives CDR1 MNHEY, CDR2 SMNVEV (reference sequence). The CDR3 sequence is CASSLLSASPSYEQYF. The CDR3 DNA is TGTGCCAGCAGTTTACTTTCTGCTAGCCCCTCCTACGAGCAGTACTTC.

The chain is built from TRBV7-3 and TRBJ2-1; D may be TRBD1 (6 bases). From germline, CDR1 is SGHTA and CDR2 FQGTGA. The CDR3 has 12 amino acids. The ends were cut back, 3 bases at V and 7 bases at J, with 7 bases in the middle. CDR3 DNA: TGTGCCAGCAGCTTCCAGGGGAATGAGCAGTTCTTC. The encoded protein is CASSFQGNEQFF.

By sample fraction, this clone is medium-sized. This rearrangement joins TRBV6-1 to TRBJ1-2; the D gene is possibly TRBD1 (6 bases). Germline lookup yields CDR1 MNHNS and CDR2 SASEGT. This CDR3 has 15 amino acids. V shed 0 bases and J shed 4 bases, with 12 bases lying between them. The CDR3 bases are TGTGCCAGCAGTGAAGCGCCAGGGGCCGGCTATGGCTACACCTTC. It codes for CASSEAPGAGYGYTF.

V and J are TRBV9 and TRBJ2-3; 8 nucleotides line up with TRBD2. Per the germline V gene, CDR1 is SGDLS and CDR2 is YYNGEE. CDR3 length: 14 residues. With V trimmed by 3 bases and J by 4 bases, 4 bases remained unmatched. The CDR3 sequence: CASSAGGGPDTQYF. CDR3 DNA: TGTGCCAGCAGCGCCGGGGGGGGCCCAGATACGCAGTATTTT.

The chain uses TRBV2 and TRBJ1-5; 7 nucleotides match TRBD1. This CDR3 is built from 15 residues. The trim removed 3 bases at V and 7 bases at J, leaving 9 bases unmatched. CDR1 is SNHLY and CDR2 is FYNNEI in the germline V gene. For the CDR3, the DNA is TGTGCCAGCAGTGATAAAACAGGGGTGGGACAGCCCCAGCATTTT. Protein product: CASSDKTGVGQPQHF.

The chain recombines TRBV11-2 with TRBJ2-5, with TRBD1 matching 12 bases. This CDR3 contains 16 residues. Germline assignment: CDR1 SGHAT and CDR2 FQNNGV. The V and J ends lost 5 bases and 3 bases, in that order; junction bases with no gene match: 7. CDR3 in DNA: TGTGCCAGCAGCCGTTACGGGACAGGGGGCGAAGAGACCCAGTACTTC. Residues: CASSRYGTGGEETQYF.

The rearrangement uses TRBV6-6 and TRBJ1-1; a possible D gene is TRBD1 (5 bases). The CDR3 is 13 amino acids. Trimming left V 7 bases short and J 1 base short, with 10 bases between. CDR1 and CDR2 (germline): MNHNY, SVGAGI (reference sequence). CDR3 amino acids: CASTEQGNTEAFF. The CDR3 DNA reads TGTGCCAGCACCGAGCAGGGGAACACTGAAGCTTTCTTT.

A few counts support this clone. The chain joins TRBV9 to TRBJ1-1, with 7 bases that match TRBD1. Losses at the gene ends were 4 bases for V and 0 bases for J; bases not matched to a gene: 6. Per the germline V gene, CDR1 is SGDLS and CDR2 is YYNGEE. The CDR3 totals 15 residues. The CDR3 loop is CASSFWDSLNTEAFF. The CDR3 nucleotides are TGTGCCAGCAGCTTTTGGGACAGCCTGAACACTGAAGCTTTCTTT.